This is a list of T cell receptor beta chains from one sample in a study of T cell responses to AZD1222 COVID-19 vaccine. Measured with immunoSEQ multiplex PCR; TCRdb has only the in-frame clones, and not every one. The sample yields tens of thousands of clones, 83% seen once. The starting material was peripheral blood, obtained on day 0 of AZD1222 vaccination. The receptors stem from an adult in good health. The CDR3 runs from the conserved cysteine through the conserved F or W. D genes are given only for firm matches. Only some rows state a clone size, as once, few, many or a class for expanded clones.

V: TRBV2; size: .; J: TRBJ2-1; D: .; CDR3: CASSEGGSYNEQFF; DNA: TGTGCCAGCAGTGAGGGGGGAAGTTACAATGAGCAGTTCTTC
V: TRBV19; size: .; J: TRBJ1-1; D: .; CDR3: CAVVGRTDSRTEAFF; DNA: TGTGCCGTAGTGGGTAGGACGGACAGCCGCACTGAGGCTTTCTTT
V: TRBV20-1; size: .; J: TRBJ1-5; D: .; CDR3: CSASTGSWGQPQHF; DNA: TGCAGTGCTAGTACAGGGTCTTGGGGTCAGCCCCAGCATTTT
V: TRBV7-2; size: .; J: TRBJ2-7; D: TRBD2; CDR3: CASRSSGGSYEQYF; DNA: TGTGCCAGCAGAAGTAGCGGGGGGTCCTACGAGCAGTACTTC
V: TRBV5-1; size: .; J: TRBJ1-1; D: TRBD1; CDR3: CASSSQGKTEAFF; DNA: TGCGCCAGCAGCTCACAGGGGAAAACTGAAGCTTTCTTT
V: TRBV27; size: .; J: TRBJ2-3; D: .; CDR3: CASSRRQASTDTQYF; DNA: TGTGCCAGCAGCCGACGCCAGGCTAGCACAGATACGCAGTATTTT
V: TRBV7-2; size: .; J: TRBJ2-4; D: .; CDR3: CASSLEDIQYF; DNA: TGTGCCAGCAGCTTAGAGGACATTCAGTACTTC
V: TRBV7-9; size: .; J: TRBJ1-3; D: .; CDR3: CASSLGRVFSGNTIYF; DNA: TGTGCCAGCAGCTTGGGACGGGTTTTTTCTGGAAACACCATATATTTT
V: TRBV25-1; size: .; J: TRBJ2-1; D: TRBD2; CDR3: CASSEYGSGGYNEQFF; DNA: TGTGCCAGCAGTGAATATGGTAGCGGGGGATACAATGAGCAGTTCTTC
V: TRBV27; size: .; J: TRBJ1-6; D: TRBD1; CDR3: CASSLNRGRSPLHF; DNA: TGTGCCAGCAGTCTCAACAGGGGGCGGTCACCCCTCCACTTT
V: TRBV7-8; size: .; J: TRBJ2-2; D: .; CDR3: CASSLIFFANTGELFF; DNA: TGTGCCAGCAGCTTGATCTTTTTTGCGAACACCGGGGAGCTGTTTTTT
V: TRBV7-6; size: .; J: TRBJ2-6; D: TRBD2; CDR3: CASSLRSGGPGSGANVLTF; DNA: TGTGCCAGCAGCTTAAGGTCGGGAGGGCCTGGGTCTGGGGCCAACGTCCTGACTTTC
V: TRBV5-5; size: .; J: TRBJ2-5; D: .; CDR3: CASSRGTGETQYF; DNA: TGTGCCAGCAGCCGTGGAACAGGAGAGACCCAGTACTTC
V: TRBV7-6; size: .; J: TRBJ2-1; D: .; CDR3: CASSLGGGPEQFF; DNA: TGTGCCAGCAGCTTAGGGGGGGGGCCCGAGCAGTTCTTC
V: TRBV2; size: .; J: TRBJ1-3; D: .; CDR3: CASSYQEGHTIYF; DNA: TGTGCCAGCAGTTACCAAGAGGGGCACACCATATATTTT
V: TRBV11-2; size: .; J: TRBJ1-2; D: .; CDR3: CASALREGGGLGGYTF; DNA: TGTGCCAGCGCCCTCCGCGAGGGGGGCGGTCTCGGTGGCTACACCTTC
V: TRBV5-4; size: .; J: TRBJ2-3; D: TRBD2; CDR3: CASSFSGGFTDTQYF; DNA: TGTGCCAGCAGCTTTAGCGGGGGATTCACAGATACGCAGTATTTT
V: TRBV7-2; size: .; J: TRBJ1-3; D: TRBD1; CDR3: CASTLDRGPGNTIYF; DNA: TGTGCCAGCACCCTGGACAGGGGGCCTGGAAACACCATATATTTT
V: TRBV11-2; size: .; J: TRBJ2-2; D: .; CDR3: CASSLDLSGELFF; DNA: TGTGCCAGCAGCTTAGATCTCAGCGGGGAGCTGTTTTTT
V: TRBV19; size: .; J: TRBJ1-4; D: .; CDR3: CASSRGGRFNEKLFF; DNA: TGTGCCAGTAGCAGGGGTGGAAGGTTTAATGAAAAACTGTTTTTT
V: TRBV30; size: .; J: TRBJ1-6; D: .; CDR3: CAWSMSSYNSPLHF; DNA: TGTGCCTGGAGTATGAGCTCCTATAATTCACCCCTCCACTTT
V: TRBV6-6; size: once; J: TRBJ1-5; D: TRBD1; CDR3: CASYGRQGSFQPQHF; DNA: TGTGCCAGCTATGGTAGACAGGGGTCGTTTCAGCCCCAGCATTTT
V: TRBV19; size: .; J: TRBJ2-3; D: .; CDR3: CASSMGQGILDTQYF; DNA: TGTGCCAGTAGTATGGGGCAGGGTATACTAGATACGCAGTATTTT
V: TRBV30; size: once; J: TRBJ1-2; D: .; CDR3: CACGVLANYGYTF; DNA: TGTGCCTGTGGGGTCTTAGCTAACTATGGCTACACCTTC
V: TRBV12-3/TRBV12-4; size: .; J: TRBJ2-1; D: .; CDR3: CASSPGGDEQFF; DNA: TGTGCCAGCAGCCCAGGGGGGGATGAGCAGTTCTTC
V: TRBV6-5; size: .; J: TRBJ1-6; D: .; CDR3: CASSLGQSSYNSPLHF; DNA: TGTGCCAGCAGTTTAGGGCAAAGCTCCTATAATTCACCCCTCCACTTT
V: TRBV12-5; size: few; J: TRBJ2-1; D: .; CDR3: CASGSTYGGSYNEQFF; DNA: TGTGCTAGTGGTTCCACTTACGGGGGCTCCTACAATGAGCAGTTCTTC
V: TRBV4-1; size: .; J: TRBJ1-3; D: .; CDR3: CASSHLGTGSGNTIYF; DNA: TGCGCCAGCAGCCACTTGGGGACGGGGTCTGGAAACACCATATATTTT
V: TRBV5-1; size: .; J: TRBJ2-5; D: .; CDR3: CASSFTRGETQYF; DNA: TGCGCCAGCAGCTTCACACGAGGGGAGACCCAGTACTTC
V: TRBV4-3; size: .; J: TRBJ2-7; D: .; CDR3: CASSQDGYEQYF; DNA: TGCGCCAGCAGCCAAGATGGCTACGAGCAGTACTTC
V: TRBV9; size: .; J: TRBJ2-7; D: .; CDR3: CASSVEGSSYEQYF; DNA: TGTGCCAGCAGCGTAGAGGGGAGCTCCTACGAGCAGTACTTC
V: TRBV6-1; size: .; J: TRBJ2-5; D: .; CDR3: CASSEGTGETQYF; DNA: TGTGCCAGCAGTGAAGGAACGGGGGAGACCCAGTACTTC
V: TRBV27; size: .; J: TRBJ2-5; D: .; CDR3: CASSFYEGFQETQYF; DNA: TGTGCCAGCAGTTTTTATGAGGGGTTCCAAGAGACCCAGTACTTC
V: TRBV28; size: .; J: TRBJ2-2; D: .; CDR3: CASSLTDNTGELFF; DNA: TGTGCCAGCAGCCTGACAGATAACACCGGGGAGCTGTTTTTT
V: TRBV7-2; size: .; J: TRBJ1-1; D: .; CDR3: CASSGAPGGNTEAFF; DNA: TGTGCCAGCAGCGGAGCGCCGGGTGGGAACACTGAAGCTTTCTTT
V: TRBV11-2; size: .; J: TRBJ2-7; D: TRBD2; CDR3: CASRLAGTYEQYF; DNA: TGTGCCAGCAGATTAGCGGGAACCTACGAGCAGTACTTC
V: TRBV19; size: .; J: TRBJ1-1; D: .; CDR3: CASRQELMNTEAFF; DNA: TGTGCCAGTAGACAGGAACTCATGAACACTGAAGCTTTCTTT
V: TRBV7-9; size: .; J: TRBJ2-1; D: TRBD2; CDR3: CASRSLAGRLDEQFF; DNA: TGTGCCAGCAGGTCGCTAGCGGGACGGCTGGATGAGCAGTTCTTC
V: TRBV28; size: .; J: TRBJ1-3; D: .; CDR3: CASSIPRGFGNTIYF; DNA: TGTGCCAGCAGCATCCCCAGGGGCTTTGGAAACACCATATATTTT
V: TRBV6-5; size: .; J: TRBJ2-2; D: .; CDR3: CASSYGGPNTGELFF; DNA: TGTGCCAGCAGTTATGGGGGACCGAACACCGGGGAGCTGTTTTTT
V: TRBV28; size: .; J: TRBJ1-2; D: TRBD1; CDR3: CASSLGTDYGYTF; DNA: TGTGCCAGCAGTTTAGGGACAGACTATGGCTACACCTTC
V: TRBV2; size: .; J: TRBJ1-6; D: .; CDR3: CASDPPDSNSPLHF; DNA: TGTGCCAGCGATCCGCCTGACAGTAATTCACCCCTCCACTTT
V: TRBV7-3; size: .; J: TRBJ2-7; D: .; CDR3: CASSLYGGGYEQYF; DNA: TGTGCCAGCAGCTTATATGGGGGCGGGTACGAGCAGTACTTC
V: TRBV19; size: .; J: TRBJ1-1; D: TRBD1; CDR3: CASSSGGLGNTEAFF; DNA: TGTGCCAGTTCTTCAGGGGGCTTAGGGAACACTGAAGCTTTCTTT
V: TRBV3-1/TRBV3-2; size: once; J: TRBJ1-5; D: .; CDR3: CASSQGHKDPQHF; DNA: TGTGCCAGCAGCCAAGGGCACAAGGACCCCCAGCATTTT
V: TRBV20-1; size: .; J: TRBJ2-4; D: .; CDR3: CSVGRRNIQYF; DNA: TGCAGTGTGGGACGGCGAAACATTCAGTACTTC
V: TRBV11-3; size: .; J: TRBJ2-1; D: TRBD2; CDR3: CASSLGTSGYNEQFF; DNA: TGTGCCAGCAGCTTAGGGACTAGCGGATACAATGAGCAGTTCTTC
V: TRBV10-3; size: .; J: TRBJ1-5; D: .; CDR3: CAIGTDGSNQPQHF; DNA: TGTGCCATCGGAACGGACGGTAGCAATCAGCCCCAGCATTTT
V: TRBV5-8; size: .; J: TRBJ1-2; D: .; CDR3: CASSLDGRRNYGYTF; DNA: TGTGCCAGCAGCTTGGATGGCAGGAGGAACTATGGCTACACCTTC
V: TRBV7-9; size: .; J: TRBJ2-7; D: TRBD1; CDR3: CASSLALTGGAPYEQYF; DNA: TGTGCCAGCAGCTTAGCACTAACAGGGGGCGCCCCCTACGAGCAGTACTTC
V: TRBV5-6; size: few; J: TRBJ2-7; D: .; CDR3: CASSFLQGPWWEQYF; DNA: TGTGCCAGCAGCTTTCTGCAGGGGCCTTGGTGGGAGCAGTACTTC
V: TRBV3-1/TRBV3-2; size: .; J: TRBJ1-2; D: .; CDR3: CASSQAQGRVGYTF; DNA: TGTGCCAGCAGCCAAGCGCAGGGGAGGGTTGGCTACACCTTC
V: TRBV2; size: .; J: TRBJ1-3; D: .; CDR3: CASSEAGAPGNTIYF; DNA: TGTGCCAGCAGTGAAGCCGGGGCTCCTGGAAACACCATATATTTT
V: TRBV7-8; size: .; J: TRBJ1-5; D: .; CDR3: CASSLFARDLVSNQPQHF; DNA: TGTGCCAGCAGCTTATTCGCCCGGGACCTCGTAAGCAATCAGCCCCAGCATTTT
V: TRBV5-4; size: .; J: TRBJ1-3; D: .; CDR3: CASSFGEVSGNTIYF; DNA: TGTGCCAGCAGCTTTGGGGAGGTCTCTGGAAACACCATATATTTT
V: TRBV9; size: .; J: TRBJ2-4; D: .; CDR3: CASNVASENIQYF; DNA: TGTGCCAGCAACGTAGCGTCCGAAAACATTCAGTACTTC
V: TRBV24-1; size: .; J: TRBJ2-3; D: .; CDR3: CATSEGTVSTDTQYF; DNA: TGTGCCACCAGTGAGGGGACGGTTAGCACAGATACGCAGTATTTT
V: TRBV29-1; size: .; J: TRBJ2-1; D: .; CDR3: CSITGLSNEQFF; DNA: TGCAGCATTACAGGATTGAGCAATGAGCAGTTCTTC
V: TRBV4-3; size: few; J: TRBJ1-1; D: .; CDR3: CASSPLRGIGEAFF; DNA: TGCGCCAGCAGCCCCTTACGGGGGATTGGTGAAGCTTTCTTT